The source of this T cell receptor beta chain is a study of T cell responses to AZD1222 COVID-19 vaccine. The CDR3 consists of 15 residues. V was clipped by 4 bases and J by 7 bases; unmatched bases: 10. The germline CDR1 and CDR2 sequences are ENHRY and SYGVKD. In the case of this clone: The target antigen is unknown.

TCRdb's table, derived via immunoSEQ multiplex PCR, lists solely in-frame clones and lacks some. The profile shows 100,000 or so clones, less than 90% of them singletons. Broader study findings: Only six people who got AZD1222 tested seropositive at baseline.

The chain joins TRBV10-3 to TRBJ1-2, with 9 nucleotides matching TRBD1. This clonotype originated in an adult in good health. Here the sequenced sample was peripheral blood, taken on day 0 of AZD1222 vaccination. In nucleotides, the CDR3 is TGTGCCATCAGTGCCTCTCCGGGACAGGGTTCTGGCTACACCTTC. Translating it yields CAISASPGQGSGYTF.